These T cell receptor beta chains were read from a single sample in a study of T cells in Graves' hyperthyroidism and ophthalmopathy. TCRdb reprocessed the multiplex PCR reads via MiXCR and lists one record per CDR3 protein. The sample consists of approximately 510,000 distinct CDR3 sequences, less than 25% of them appearing once. Sequenced: blood. These TCRs come from a man in his late teens or twenties with Graves' hyperthyroidism. Both conserved end residues are part of each CDR3. Fields, in order: D gene, clone size, V gene, J gene, CDR3 protein, CDR3 DNA. D genes are given only for firm matches. Some rows have no size entry. The others give once, few or many, or a class for an expanded clone.

d_gene: -; abundance: -; v_gene: TRBV2; j_gene: TRBJ1-1; CDR3aa: CASSPVGAFF; CDR3nt: TGTGCCAGCAGCCCGGTAGGGGCTTTCTTT
d_gene: TRBD1; abundance: few; v_gene: TRBV28; j_gene: TRBJ1-5; CDR3aa: CASTPRGTGEYQPQHF; CDR3nt: TGTGCCAGCACCCCTCGTGGGACAGGGGAATATCAGCCCCAGCATTTT
d_gene: TRBD2; abundance: -; v_gene: TRBV27; j_gene: TRBJ2-7; CDR3aa: CASSTPGLALF; CDR3nt: TGTGCCAGCAGTACTCCCGGACTAGCTCTCTTC
d_gene: -; abundance: many; v_gene: TRBV6-5; j_gene: TRBJ1-1; CDR3aa: CASSYFGGMNTEAFF; CDR3nt: TGTGCCAGCAGTTACTTCGGGGGGATGAACACTGAAGCTTTCTTT
d_gene: -; abundance: many; v_gene: TRBV6-1; j_gene: TRBJ1-3; CDR3aa: CASRQSGSGNTIYF; CDR3nt: TGTGCCAGCAGGCAGAGTGGCTCTGGAAACACCATATATTTT
d_gene: -; abundance: many; v_gene: TRBV5-1; j_gene: TRBJ2-2; CDR3aa: CASSLEDGELFF; CDR3nt: TGCGCCAGCAGCTTGGAAGACGGGGAGCTGTTTTTT
d_gene: TRBD1; abundance: many; v_gene: TRBV2; j_gene: TRBJ1-2; CDR3aa: CASSSPDREAPGYTF; CDR3nt: TGTGCCAGCAGTTCCCCGGACAGGGAGGCCCCTGGCTACACCTTC
d_gene: -; abundance: many; v_gene: TRBV5-1; j_gene: TRBJ1-5; CDR3aa: CASSLVGGNQPQHF; CDR3nt: TGTGCCAGCAGTTTAGTGGGGGGCAATCAGCCCCAGCATTTT
d_gene: -; abundance: many; v_gene: TRBV2; j_gene: TRBJ1-2; CDR3aa: CATPGPGDGYTF; CDR3nt: TGTGCCACCCCTGGCCCAGGGGACGGCTACACCTTC
d_gene: -; abundance: many; v_gene: TRBV27; j_gene: TRBJ1-5; CDR3aa: CASSFVSGQPQHF; CDR3nt: TGTGCCAGCAGTTTTGTATCAGGTCAGCCCCAGCATTTT
d_gene: -; abundance: many; v_gene: TRBV30; j_gene: TRBJ1-1; CDR3aa: CAWSVGGNTEAFF; CDR3nt: TGTGCCTGGAGTGTAGGGGGGAACACTGAAGCTTTCTTT
d_gene: TRBD1; abundance: many; v_gene: TRBV9; j_gene: TRBJ2-2; CDR3aa: CASSVAPGQGAGTGELFF; CDR3nt: TGTGCCAGCAGCGTAGCACCGGGACAGGGGGCGGGCACCGGGGAGCTGTTTTTT
d_gene: -; abundance: many; v_gene: TRBV25-1; j_gene: TRBJ2-7; CDR3aa: CASSGLPGATEQYF; CDR3nt: TGTGCCAGCAGTGGGTTACCGGGGGCGACCGAGCAGTACTTC
d_gene: TRBD2; abundance: many; v_gene: TRBV28; j_gene: TRBJ2-7; CDR3aa: CASSHSGGMSYEQYF; CDR3nt: TGTGCCAGCAGTCATAGCGGGGGGATGTCCTACGAGCAGTACTTC
d_gene: TRBD1; abundance: many; v_gene: TRBV28; j_gene: TRBJ1-2; CDR3aa: CASSLGTGVGYGYTF; CDR3nt: TGTGCCAGCAGTTTAGGGACAGGGGTTGGCTATGGCTACACCTTC
d_gene: -; abundance: many; v_gene: TRBV27; j_gene: TRBJ1-5; CDR3aa: CASSDRGQPQHF; CDR3nt: TGTGCCAGCAGCGACAGAGGTCAGCCCCAGCATTTT
d_gene: -; abundance: many; v_gene: TRBV5-1; j_gene: TRBJ1-5; CDR3aa: CASSLDSPRDQPQHF; CDR3nt: TGCGCCAGCAGCTTGGATAGCCCGAGGGATCAGCCCCAGCATTTT
d_gene: -; abundance: many; v_gene: TRBV28; j_gene: TRBJ1-5; CDR3aa: CANSDASNQPQHF; CDR3nt: TGTGCCAACAGCGACGCTTCCAATCAGCCCCAGCATTTT
d_gene: TRBD2; abundance: -; v_gene: TRBV12-3/TRBV12-4; j_gene: TRBJ2-7; CDR3aa: CASTLTSGSYEQYF; CDR3nt: TGTGCCAGCACCCTGACTAGCGGCTCCTACGAGCAGTACTTC
d_gene: -; abundance: -; v_gene: TRBV9; j_gene: TRBJ2-2; CDR3aa: CASSPRHLPGAELFF; CDR3nt: TGTGCCAGCAGCCCCCGGCACCTCCCGGGTGCGGAGCTGTTTTTT
d_gene: TRBD2; abundance: few; v_gene: TRBV6-1; j_gene: TRBJ2-2; CDR3aa: CASITNGGMAGELFF; CDR3nt: TGTGCCAGCATCACAAACGGGGGGATGGCCGGGGAGCTGTTTTTT
d_gene: TRBD2; abundance: -; v_gene: TRBV28; j_gene: TRBJ2-5; CDR3aa: CATSEHGGGAPGTQYF; CDR3nt: TGTGCCACTTCGGAACATGGGGGGGGAGCCCCCGGGACCCAGTACTTC
d_gene: -; abundance: many; v_gene: TRBV28; j_gene: TRBJ2-4; CDR3aa: CASSRDLAKNIQYF; CDR3nt: TGTGCCAGCAGTCGGGACTTAGCCAAAAACATTCAGTACTTC
d_gene: -; abundance: many; v_gene: TRBV20-1; j_gene: TRBJ1-2; CDR3aa: CSALSEGGTGYGYTF; CDR3nt: TGCAGTGCCCTCTCGGAGGGTGGTACCGGCTATGGCTACACCTTC
d_gene: -; abundance: many; v_gene: TRBV7-9; j_gene: TRBJ2-5; CDR3aa: CASSLGVQEEQETQYF; CDR3nt: TGTGCCAGCAGCTTAGGAGTTCAGGAAGAACAAGAGACCCAGTACTTC
d_gene: TRBD2; abundance: many; v_gene: TRBV10-3; j_gene: TRBJ2-7; CDR3aa: CAVLAGTYEQYF; CDR3nt: TGTGCCGTCTTAGCGGGGACCTACGAGCAGTACTTC
d_gene: TRBD1; abundance: -; v_gene: TRBV5-1; j_gene: TRBJ1-2; CDR3aa: CASSYIRTGGDGYTF; CDR3nt: TGCGCCAGCAGCTACATAAGGACAGGGGGAGATGGCTACACCTTC
d_gene: -; abundance: many; v_gene: TRBV29-1; j_gene: TRBJ1-1; CDR3aa: CSVERGFTEAFF; CDR3nt: TGCAGCGTTGAGAGGGGTTTCACTGAAGCTTTCTTT
d_gene: -; abundance: many; v_gene: TRBV4-1; j_gene: TRBJ2-7; CDR3aa: CASSLKEGGTSYEQYF; CDR3nt: TGCGCCAGCAGCCTTAAAGAAGGAGGGACATCTTACGAGCAGTACTTC
d_gene: -; abundance: -; v_gene: TRBV6-5; j_gene: TRBJ1-5; CDR3aa: CASSFRATNQPQHF; CDR3nt: TGTGCCAGCAGTTTCCGGGCCACCAATCAGCCCCAGCATTTT
d_gene: -; abundance: -; v_gene: TRBV2; j_gene: TRBJ1-6; CDR3aa: CASSPEISNSPLHF; CDR3nt: TGTGCCAGCAGTCCCGAGATATCTAATTCACCCCTCCACTTT
d_gene: TRBD2; abundance: -; v_gene: TRBV6-5; j_gene: TRBJ2-5; CDR3aa: CASSYSLAGESETQYF; CDR3nt: TGTGCCAGCAGTTACTCTCTAGCGGGAGAATCGGAGACCCAGTACTTC
d_gene: TRBD2; abundance: many; v_gene: TRBV29-1; j_gene: TRBJ2-5; CDR3aa: CSVAITSGGEETQYF; CDR3nt: TGCAGCGTTGCGATTACTAGCGGGGGAGAAGAGACCCAGTACTTC
d_gene: TRBD1; abundance: few; v_gene: TRBV4-2; j_gene: TRBJ1-1; CDR3aa: CASSQGQGTENTEAFF; CDR3nt: TGTGCCAGCAGCCAAGGACAGGGAACGGAGAACACTGAAGCTTTCTTT
d_gene: TRBD2; abundance: many; v_gene: TRBV12-3/TRBV12-4; j_gene: TRBJ2-5; CDR3aa: CASSALGRETQYF; CDR3nt: TGTGCCAGCAGTGCCCTCGGGAGGGAGACCCAGTACTTC
d_gene: -; abundance: -; v_gene: TRBV27; j_gene: TRBJ2-7; CDR3aa: CASRIRGQSYEQYF; CDR3nt: TGTGCCAGCAGGATAAGAGGACAGTCCTACGAGCAGTACTTC
d_gene: TRBD2; abundance: -; v_gene: TRBV5-1; j_gene: TRBJ2-7; CDR3aa: CASSLGTAGGSSYEQYF; CDR3nt: TGCGCCAGCAGCTTGGGTACAGCGGGGGGGAGCTCCTACGAGCAGTACTTC